This entry features one T cell receptor beta chain sequence. With V trimmed by 0 bases and J by 1 base, 8 bases remained unmatched. Germline CDR1 reads LGHNT; CDR2 reads FRNRAP. This CDR3 comprises 18 residues. This entry comes from a study of blood T cell repertoires in COVID-19. Original data processing: Amplification with reference gene primers provided the estimates of nucleated cell counts. Data came from immunoSEQ multiplex PCR; TCRdb stores just in-frame clones and leaves some out. D and trimming were read from the DNA, whereas the V and J calls and clone size are those reported in that table. The sample yields some 70,000 clones, about 83% seen once.

The rearrangement links TRBV12-5 to TRBJ2-4, with 8 bases that match TRBD1. The clonotype originates from a man over 45 with active COVID-19. Sequencing was performed on peripheral blood. The CDR3 DNA sequence: TGTGCTAGTGGTTTGGTACAGGTGACAGGGGCGGCCAAAAACATTCAGTACTTC. Translation: CASGLVQVTGAAKNIQYF.